A single sample is the source of the 22 T cell receptor beta chains below, sequenced in a study of OX40 agonist ivuxolimab in advanced cancers. Clones were read by immunoSEQ multiplex PCR, and TCRdb kept only the in-frame ones, dropping some. Among under 45,000 clones listed, around 84% were seen once. Material: CD4+ or CD8+ T cells sorted from blood, obtained in a trial of the OX40 agonist ivuxolimab. The origin of the receptors is an adult with an advanced solid tumor such as melanoma, head and neck, liver or kidney cancer.

The rearrangement joins TRBV6-6 to TRBJ2-7; TRBD2 matches 10 bases. With 6 bases clipped from V and 3 bases from J, the junction kept 5 bases outside the gene matches. CDR3 length: 14 amino acids. Germline CDR1 MNHNY, CDR2 SVGAGI (reference sequence). The CDR3 region is CASSDSGGNYEQYF. The DNA for the CDR3 is TGTGCCAGCAGCGATAGCGGGGGGAACTACGAGCAGTACTTC.

The gene calls are TRBV27 and TRBJ1-6, with a tentative D call TRBD1 (5 bases). Germline V gene sequence: CDR1 MNHEY, CDR2 SMNVEV (reference sequence). CDR3 length: 13 amino acids. V lost 8 bases, J lost 9 bases, and 14 bases lay in between. In DNA, the CDR3 is TGTGCCAGCGGTTCCACGGGGCGTTCACCCCTCCACTTT. Protein sequence: CASGSTGRSPLHF.

CDR3 in amino acids: CASSPNGGSGVNQPQHF. CDR3 DNA: TGTGCCAGCTCACCTAACGGGGGCTCGGGCGTCAATCAGCCCCAGCATTTT. The gene calls are TRBV18 and TRBJ1-5; a weak D match, TRBD1 (6 bases). The V end lost 3 bases, the J end lost 3 bases, and 18 bases lay between the germline ends. The CDR3 spans 17 residues. Germline CDR1 reads KGHSH; CDR2 reads LQKENI.

This chain joins TRBV9 and TRBJ2-1; a possible D gene is TRBD2 (5 bases). Germline V gives CDR1 SGDLS, CDR2 YYNGEE. The V end lost 0 bases, the J end lost 2 bases, and 9 bases lay between the germline ends. This CDR3 spans 15 amino acids. In DNA form, the CDR3 reads TGTGCCAGCAGCGTAGCGAGCGGAGCCTACAATGAGCAGTTCTTC. Its protein product is CASSVASGAYNEQFF.

The rearrangement joins TRBV7-9 to TRBJ2-3; D unclear. Germline CDR1 reads SEHNR; CDR2 reads FQNEAQ (reference sequence). The CDR3 has 14 amino acids. The V end lost 3 bases, the J end lost 1 base, and 8 bases lay between the germline ends. CDR3 sequence: CASSLYSGTDTQYF. In DNA, the CDR3 is TGTGCCAGCAGCTTGTACTCGGGCACAGATACGCAGTATTTT.

The J gene is TRBJ1-6, the V gene TRBV7-8; 8 bases match TRBD1. This CDR3 is 15 amino acids long. Trimming removed 5 bases from V and 7 bases from J; junction bases left unmatched: 7. CDR1 is SGHVS, CDR2 FQNEAQ, per germline. This CDR3 is CASSPWTGRNSPLHF. The CDR3 region has the DNA TGTGCCAGCAGCCCCTGGACAGGGAGGAATTCACCCCTCCACTTT.

The genes are TRBV6-1 and TRBJ1-2; D call uncertain. CDR1 MNHNS and CDR2 SASEGT come from the germline V gene. V was trimmed by 2 bases and J by 5 bases, leaving 15 bases between them. The CDR3 consists of 15 residues. The CDR3 protein is CASSELFREKYGYTF. CDR3 bases: TGTGCCAGCAGTGAACTCTTTCGCGAAAAATATGGCTACACCTTC.

V usage is TRBV27 and J usage is TRBJ2-7, with 7 bases identical to TRBD2. Looked up from germline, CDR1 is MNHEY and CDR2 is SMNVEV (reference sequence). The CDR3 runs to 13 residues. Trimming cost V 4 bases and J 3 bases; bases outside gene matches: 3. CDR3 nucleotide sequence: TGTGCCAGCAGTTCGACTAGCAGCTACGAGCAGTACTTC. It specifies CASSSTSSYEQYF.

The V gene is TRBV5-1, the J gene TRBJ2-1; D is uncertain. CDR1 is SGHRS, CDR2 YFSETQ, per germline. This CDR3 is built from 14 residues. V lost 4 bases, J lost 8 bases, and 16 bases lay in between. CDR3 sequence reads: CASSPFAPADEQFF. The CDR3 DNA is TGCGCCAGCAGCCCATTCGCGCCGGCCGATGAGCAGTTCTTC. Full variable domain (missing parts from reference TRBV5-1 and TRBJ2-1): KAGVTQTPRYLIKTRGQQVTLSCSPISGHRSVSWYQQTPGQGLQFLFEYFSETQRNKGNFPGRFSGRQFSNSRSEMNVSTLELGDSALYLCASSPFAPADEQFFGPGTRLTVL.

The chain employs TRBV18 and TRBJ2-5; TRBD2 might be the D (5 bases). CDR1 KGHSH and CDR2 LQKENI come from the germline V gene. Trimming stripped 6 bases from V and 5 bases from J, with 13 bases between. The CDR3 totals 13 residues. The CDR3 spells CASSLGVAETQYF. Written as DNA, the CDR3 is TGTGCCAGCTCTCTCGGGGTTGCGGAGACCCAGTACTTC.

The chain has TRBV11-2 and TRBJ2-7; D not certain. V lost 3 bases and J lost 1, with 10 bases in between. Germline loops: CDR1 SGHAT, CDR2 FQNNGV. There are 14 residues in the CDR3. The CDR3 DNA follows: TGTGCCAGCAGCTTTTTTATCAGTTCCTACGAGCAGTACTTC. It codes for CASSFFISSYEQYF.

This clone was seen only a few times. The chain links TRBV7-8 to TRBJ2-7; 13 bases agree with TRBD2. From germline, CDR1 is SGHVS and CDR2 FQNEAQ. V lost 3 bases, J lost 0 bases, and 8 bases stayed unmatched. CDR3 size: 18 residues. In DNA form, the CDR3 reads TGTGCCAGCAGCTTTAGGACTAGCGGGGGTATCAGCTCCTACGAGCAGTACTTC. It yields the protein CASSFRTSGGISSYEQYF.

This clone came up once. The chain links TRBV6-6 to TRBJ2-3; D gene uncertain. Trimming shortened V by 6 bases and J by 8 bases, and 15 bases separated the two germline ends. Germline values: CDR1 MNHNY, CDR2 SVGAGI (reference sequence). The CDR3 is 13 residues long. Written as DNA, the CDR3 is TGTGCCAGCAGCCCCGGCGAAACAAGTACGCAGTATTTT. Translated: CASSPGETSTQYF.

The V and J genes are TRBV6-5 and TRBJ2-1; no clear D gene. V was shortened by 5 bases and J by 6 bases, with 5 bases between the two germline ends. Germline V lookup: CDR1 MNHEY, CDR2 SVGAGI. CDR3 length equals 11 residues. The CDR3 nucleotides read TGTGCCAGCAGTACCTTCAATGAGCAGTTCTTC. Protein sequence: CASSTFNEQFF.

The chain carries TRBV12-5 and TRBJ1-3; D not resolved. This CDR3 spans 16 amino acids. Germline V CDR1 and CDR2: LGHNT, FRNRAP. V lost 1 base and J lost 5, with 15 bases in between. The CDR3 loop is CASGLDGSGERNTIYF. In DNA form, the CDR3 reads TGTGCTAGTGGTTTGGACGGGTCGGGAGAGAGAAACACCATATATTTT.

This chain joins TRBV29-1 and TRBJ2-2; 8 bases map to TRBD2. The ends lost 2 bases at V and 6 bases at J; junction bases unmatched: 8. Germline loops: CDR1 SQVTM, CDR2 ANQGSEA. CDR3 length: 15 amino acids. CDR3 in DNA: TGCAGCGTTGAATACAGCGGGAGTCTCCCCGGGGAGCTGTTTTTT. This translates into CSVEYSGSLPGELFF.

This clone has more than one count but fewer than ten. V and J are TRBV18 and TRBJ1-5, with D hard to call. CDR3 size: 14 residues. Trimming shortened V by 4 bases and J by 0 bases, and 7 bases separated the two germline ends. The germline V gene encodes CDR1 KGHSH and CDR2 LQKENI. Written as DNA, the CDR3 is TGTGCCAGCTCACTTGCAGATAGCAATCAGCCCCAGCATTTT. Its translation: CASSLADSNQPQHF.

The rearrangement joins TRBV4-1 to TRBJ2-5; TRBD1 agrees at 9 bases. With V trimmed by 4 bases and J by 9 bases, 15 bases remained unmatched. This CDR3 region has 16 residues. Germline lookup yields CDR1 MGHRA and CDR2 YSYEKL. The CDR3 region has the DNA TGCGCCAGCAGCCCACCTACAGGGGGCCCATCTACGGCCCAGTACTTC. This codes for CASSPPTGGPSTAQYF.

The V and J genes are TRBV5-1 and TRBJ1-6; 7 bases match TRBD1. The CDR3 sequence is 13 residues long. V lost 5 bases and J lost 10; bases outside the gene matches: 6. Germline CDR1 is SGHRS and CDR2 is YFSETQ. The CDR3 protein is CASSPGGQSPLHF. In DNA, the CDR3 is TGCGCCAGCAGTCCAGGGGGGCAATCACCCCTCCACTTT.

This clone is a singleton in its sample. The chain recombines TRBV5-1 with TRBJ2-3, with a tentative D call TRBD2 (6 bases). The CDR3 has 15 amino acids. Germline V lookup: CDR1 SGHRS, CDR2 YFSETQ. Trimming took 4 bases from V and 2 from J, leaving 14 bases between them. The CDR3 here is CASSPTRTNTDTQYF. The DNA of the CDR3 is TGCGCCAGCAGCCCCACTCGGACTAACACAGATACGCAGTATTTT. Full variable domain (rest looked up from reference TRBV5-1 and TRBJ2-3): KAGVTQTPRYLIKTRGQQVTLSCSPISGHRSVSWYQQTPGQGLQFLFEYFSETQRNKGNFPGRFSGRQFSNSRSEMNVSTLELGDSALYLCASSPTRTNTDTQYFGPGTRLTVL.

The chain links TRBV5-5 to TRBJ1-2; 10 bases are a match to TRBD1. The CDR3 extends over 14 amino acids. Germline V gives CDR1 SGHKS, CDR2 YYEKEE (reference sequence). Unmatched junction bases numbered 2, after V lost 3 bases and J lost 3 bases. DNA for the CDR3: TGTGCCAGCAGCTCGACAGGGGGCTACTATGGCTACACCTTC. It specifies CASSSTGGYYGYTF.

This clone was seen a handful of times. The rearrangement links TRBV6-6 to TRBJ1-1; TRBD1 might be the D (5 bases). Germline V gene lookup returns CDR1 MNHNY and CDR2 SVGAGI (reference sequence). CDR3 size: 16 residues. Trimming removed 10 bases from V and 1 base from J, with 22 bases in between. CDR3 in amino acids: CATLSGRGRGNTEAFF. CDR3 DNA sequence: TGTGCCACTCTGTCAGGTAGGGGAAGGGGGAACACTGAAGCTTTCTTT.